Sequencing of this T cell receptor beta chain was carried out in a study of blood T cell repertoires in COVID-19. TCRdb keeps only in-frame clones here, not all; method: immunoSEQ multiplex PCR. The sample holds some 150,000 clones, about 82% seen once. This CDR3 has 13 residues. Looked up from germline, CDR1 is LGHDT and CDR2 is YNNKEL (reference sequence). The ends lost 6 bases at V and 9 bases at J; junction bases unmatched: 9. The source material was peripheral blood. The V call is TRBV3-1 (or the pseudogene TRBV3-2), the J call TRBJ1-2, with 8 nucleotides matching TRBD1. This receptor was obtained from a woman aged 40 to 55 with active or convalescent COVID-19. As DNA, the CDR3 is TGTGCCAGCAGACACGCCCGACAGGGGAGCTACACCTTC. Amino acid sequence: CASRHARQGSYTF.